The rows below give T cell receptor beta chains drawn from one sample of a study of blood T cell repertoires in COVID-19. Libraries were prepared by immunoSEQ multiplex PCR; TCRdb keeps only in-frame clonotypes and omits some of them. The sample lists fewer than 200,000 clones; 88% were seen once. The sequenced sample was peripheral blood. These receptors were taken from a man aged 55 to 70 with acute or convalescent COVID-19. Both conserved end residues are part of each CDR3. The order of the fields is V gene, D gene, clone size, J gene, CDR3 protein, CDR3 DNA. The D gene is left open where the match is weak. Clone size is given for some rows only: seen once, a few or many times, or a class if the clone is expanded.

TRBV6-4	NA	NA	TRBJ1-2	CASSGGQGPGYGYTF	TGTGCCAGCAGTGGGGGTCAGGGGCCAGGCTATGGCTACACCTTC
TRBV7-9	NA	NA	TRBJ1-1	CASTHGTTRDTEAFF	TGTGCCAGCACCCACGGGACTACCAGGGACACTGAAGCTTTCTTT
TRBV24-1	NA	NA	TRBJ2-1	CATSDPLLIHEQFF	TGTGCCACCAGTGATCCGTTACTAATCCATGAGCAGTTCTTC
TRBV6-2/TRBV6-3	TRBD1	NA	TRBJ2-5	CASSWTGGDGETQYF	TGTGCCAGCAGCTGGACAGGGGGCGATGGAGAGACCCAGTACTTC
TRBV3-1/TRBV3-2	NA	NA	TRBJ1-1	CASRTVNTEAFF	TGTGCCAGCAGGACAGTGAACACTGAAGCTTTCTTT
TRBV5-5	TRBD1	NA	TRBJ2-5	CASSRDRAGETQYF	TGTGCCAGCAGCCGGGACAGGGCTGGAGAGACCCAGTACTTC
TRBV3-1/TRBV3-2	TRBD2	NA	TRBJ2-1	CASSQGASGSRNEQFF	TGTGCCAGCAGCCAAGGGGCTAGCGGGAGTCGGAATGAGCAGTTCTTC
TRBV5-1	NA	NA	TRBJ2-7	CASRSEGGAGREQYF	TGCGCCAGCAGATCAGAAGGCGGGGCCGGTCGGGAGCAGTACTTC
TRBV7-9	NA	NA	TRBJ1-5	CASSSSGSNQPQHF	TGTGCCAGCAGCTCCTCAGGGAGCAATCAGCCCCAGCATTTT
TRBV27	TRBD1	NA	TRBJ2-5	CASSSGTGRGETQYF	TGTGCCAGCAGCTCCGGGACAGGGAGAGGAGAGACCCAGTACTTC
TRBV6-6	TRBD1	once	TRBJ2-5	CASSPTRTGKETQYF	TGTGCCAGCAGTCCCACGAGGACAGGGAAAGAGACCCAGTACTTC
TRBV18	NA	NA	TRBJ1-2	CASSPSRGAFYGYTF	TGTGCCAGCTCCCCCTCACGGGGGGCTTTCTATGGCTACACCTTC
TRBV4-2	NA	NA	TRBJ1-3	CASSQDYRSSGNTIYF	TGTGCCAGCAGCCAAGATTACAGATCCTCTGGAAACACCATATATTTT
TRBV30	TRBD1	NA	TRBJ2-2	CAWRARDRGQGNTGELFF	TGTGCCTGGAGGGCCCGGGACAGGGGGCAGGGGAACACCGGGGAGCTGTTTTTT
TRBV5-5	TRBD2	once	TRBJ2-2	CASSLRPLAGNTGELFF	TGTGCCAGCAGCTTGCGACCACTAGCGGGGAACACCGGGGAGCTGTTTTTT
TRBV30	NA	NA	TRBJ1-1	CAESQGMNTEAFF	TGTGCCGAGTCGCAGGGGATGAACACTGAAGCTTTCTTT
TRBV7-2	TRBD1	NA	TRBJ1-2	CASRDIQGTEGYTF	TGTGCCAGCAGGGATATACAGGGGACGGAGGGCTACACCTTC
TRBV7-3	NA	NA	TRBJ2-5	CASSSGTPQETQYF	TGTGCCAGCAGCTCCGGGACACCTCAAGAGACCCAGTACTTC
TRBV21-1	NA	NA	TRBJ1-3	CASSKGRDLSGNTIYF	TGTGCCAGCAGCAAAGGCCGGGATCTATCTGGAAACACCATATATTTT
TRBV27	NA	NA	TRBJ2-7	CASSSDSHEQYF	TGTGCCAGCAGTTCGGACAGCCACGAGCAGTACTTC
TRBV10-3	NA	NA	TRBJ1-2	CATSGSDYGYTF	TGTGCCACGTCAGGGTCGGACTATGGCTACACCTTC
TRBV9	TRBD1	once	TRBJ1-1	CASSARQGHTEAFF	TGTGCCAGCAGCGCAAGACAGGGGCACACTGAAGCTTTCTTT
TRBV24-1	TRBD1	NA	TRBJ1-6	CATSDTHRDRNNSPLHF	TGTGCCACCAGTGACACACACCGGGACAGGAATAATTCACCCCTCCACTTT
TRBV6-5	TRBD1	NA	TRBJ1-2	CASSRQVTGDGYTF	TGTGCCAGCAGTCGCCAAGTGACAGGGGATGGCTACACCTTC
TRBV11-2	NA	NA	TRBJ1-1	CASSLFSTENTEAFF	TGTGCCAGCAGCTTATTTTCGACAGAGAACACTGAAGCTTTCTTT
TRBV24-1	TRBD1	NA	TRBJ1-1	CATSDTTGTEAFF	TGTGCCACCAGTGACACGACAGGGACTGAAGCTTTCTTT
TRBV7-2	TRBD1	NA	TRBJ1-4	CASSVGTGFNEKLFF	TGTGCCAGCAGCGTTGGGACAGGGTTTAATGAAAAACTGTTTTTT
TRBV5-1	TRBD2	NA	TRBJ2-1	CASSLGGTSGNEQFF	TGCGCCAGCAGCTTGGGGGGGACTAGCGGGAATGAGCAGTTCTTC
TRBV25-1	NA	NA	TRBJ1-2	CASSAGGTYGYTF	TGTGCCAGCAGTGCCGGGGGGACCTATGGCTACACCTTC
TRBV27	TRBD1	few	TRBJ1-4	CASSRRDDRGKLFF	TGTGCCAGCAGTCGCCGGGACGACAGGGGGAAACTGTTTTTT
TRBV5-1	NA	NA	TRBJ2-2	CASSFSGPPLGDGELFF	TGCGCCAGCAGCTTCTCCGGGCCCCCGCTGGGAGACGGGGAGCTGTTTTTT